This TCR beta chain came from a study of control samples from healthy donors and cancer patients. Germline V gene data show CDR1 as PRHDT and CDR2 as FYEKMQ (reference sequence). The CDR3 contains 14 residues. Trimming removed 6 bases from V and 7 bases from J; junction bases left unmatched: 3. TCRdb's copy holds only in-frame clones and misses some; the assay was immunoSEQ multiplex PCR. The sample has approximately 100,000 clones, about 90% seen once; the top ten hold 11% to 15%. The source material was blood. V and J are TRBV13 and TRBJ2-1, with 13 bases fitting TRBD2. The TCR was taken from a man aged 30-40 years in good health. The chain's CDR3 is CASRKGLAGNEQFF. CDR3 nucleotides: TGTGCCAGCAGGAAGGGACTAGCGGGAAATGAGCAGTTCTTC.